This T cell receptor (beta chain) was sequenced in a study of Graves' ophthalmopathy and Graves' hyperthyroidism. General study results and limits: The study's model predicted ophthalmopathy progression at 65% to 71% sensitivity and 72% to 85% specificity. Blood contained most expanded thyroid clonotypes exceeding 0.001 frequency.

Amplification from RNA transcripts yielded the TCR beta CDR3 regions. Investigators did first-round RT-PCR with HTBI primers, then second-round multiplex PCR. TCRdb ran MiXCR on the multiplex PCR reads and lists one entry per CDR3 protein. The sample shows 650,000 to 800,000 distinct CDR3 sequences, about 41% of them seen only once. PBMCs were isolated by Ficoll-Paque density gradient centrifugation, using approximately 10 ml of fresh peripheral blood as the starting material. In regard to this clonotype: Its matching antigen is unknown.

The germline CDR1 and CDR2 sequences are SGDLS and YYNGEE. This CDR3 is built from 17 residues. V shed 3 bases, J shed 4 bases, and the junction held 16 bases outside the gene matches. The sample comprised peripheral blood. The chain combines TRBV9 with TRBJ2-7, with 7 bases lining up with TRBD1. The source is an adult man with Graves' ophthalmopathy. The DNA of the CDR3 is TGTGCCAGCAGCGCGATTTACCCGACAGGGCATTGGTACGAGCAGTACTTC. It translates to CASSAIYPTGHWYEQYF. Full variable domain (rest looked up from reference TRBV9 and TRBJ2-7): DSGVTQTPKHLITATGQRVTLRCSPRSGDLSVYWYQQSLDQGLQFLIQYYNGEERAKGNILERFSAQQFPDLHSELNLSSLELGDSALYFCASSAIYPTGHWYEQYFGPGTRLTVT.